The T cell receptor beta chain described here comes from a study of T cells in Graves' hyperthyroidism and ophthalmopathy. Study outcomes and limitations: Model output signaled ophthalmopathy a median around 6.9 months ahead of onset. Ophthalmopathy and stable hyperthyroidism were told apart by a 13 V-J model. Most thyroid clonotypes expanded above 0.001 were also detected in blood.

Germline V gene lookup returns CDR1 MNHNS and CDR2 SASEGT. There are 13 residues in the CDR3. In regard to this clonotype: Its antigen is as yet unknown.

RNA transcripts were the template for amplifying TCR beta CDR3 regions. Initially, a first-round RT-PCR of the TCR CDR3 employed the HTBI primer set. TCRdb passed the multiplex PCR reads through MiXCR, listing each CDR3 protein once. Altogether over 700,000 distinct CDR3 sequences are present, over 35% being singletons, with the ten largest covering more than 7%. The rearrangement joins TRBV6-1 to TRBJ1-5, with D perhaps matching TRBD1 (5 bases). This sequence was found in a man aged 18 to 29 with Graves' hyperthyroidism. The sequenced sample consisted of blood. The CDR3 reads CARAVDILQPQHF. CDR3 nucleotide sequence: TGTGCTAGGGCGGTGGACATCCTTCAGCCCCAGCATTTT.